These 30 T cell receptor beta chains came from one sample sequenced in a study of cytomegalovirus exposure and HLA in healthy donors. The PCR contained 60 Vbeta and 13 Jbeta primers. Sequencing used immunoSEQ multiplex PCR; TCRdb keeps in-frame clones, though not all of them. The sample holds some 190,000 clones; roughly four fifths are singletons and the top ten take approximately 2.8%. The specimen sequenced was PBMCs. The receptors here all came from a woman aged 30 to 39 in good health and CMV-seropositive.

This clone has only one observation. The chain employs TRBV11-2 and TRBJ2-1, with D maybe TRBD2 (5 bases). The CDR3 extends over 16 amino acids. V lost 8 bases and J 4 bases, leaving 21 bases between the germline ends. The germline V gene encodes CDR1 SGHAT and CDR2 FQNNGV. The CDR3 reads CASGGPEAHKYNEQFF. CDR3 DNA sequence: TGTGCCAGCGGCGGGCCGGAGGCCCATAAATACAATGAGCAGTTCTTC.

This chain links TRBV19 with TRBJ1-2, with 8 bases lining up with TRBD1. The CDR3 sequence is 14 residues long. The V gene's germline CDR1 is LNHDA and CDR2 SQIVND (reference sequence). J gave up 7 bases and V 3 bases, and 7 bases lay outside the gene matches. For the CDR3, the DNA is TGTGCCAGTAGTATTGGACAGGGCTTATCTGGCTACACCTTC. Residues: CASSIGQGLSGYTF.

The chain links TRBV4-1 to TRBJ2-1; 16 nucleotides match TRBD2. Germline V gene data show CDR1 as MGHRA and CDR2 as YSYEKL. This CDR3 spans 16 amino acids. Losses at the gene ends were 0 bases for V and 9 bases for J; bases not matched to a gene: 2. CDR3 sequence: CASSQEGLAGGSEQFF. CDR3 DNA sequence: TGCGCCAGCAGCCAAGAGGGACTAGCGGGAGGGAGTGAGCAGTTCTTC.

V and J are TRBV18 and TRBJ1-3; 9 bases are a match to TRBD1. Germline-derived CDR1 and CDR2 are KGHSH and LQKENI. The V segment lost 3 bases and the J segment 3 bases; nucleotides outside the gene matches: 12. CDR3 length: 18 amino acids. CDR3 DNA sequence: TGTGCCAGCTCACCTCTGAATTTGGACAGGGGTTTTGGAAACACCATATATTTT. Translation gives CASSPLNLDRGFGNTIYF.

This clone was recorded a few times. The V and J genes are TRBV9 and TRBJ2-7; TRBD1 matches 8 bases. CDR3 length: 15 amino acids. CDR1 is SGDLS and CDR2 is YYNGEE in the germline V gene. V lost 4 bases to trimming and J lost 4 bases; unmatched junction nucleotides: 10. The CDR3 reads CASSPSGTGPYEQYF. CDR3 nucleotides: TGTGCCAGCAGCCCCTCCGGGACAGGCCCATACGAGCAGTACTTC. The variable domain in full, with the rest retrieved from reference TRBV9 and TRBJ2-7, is DSGVTQTPKHLITATGQRVTLRCSPRSGDLSVYWYQQSLDQGLQFLIQYYNGEERAKGNILERFSAQQFPDLHSELNLSSLELGDSALYFCASSPSGTGPYEQYFGPGTRLTVT.

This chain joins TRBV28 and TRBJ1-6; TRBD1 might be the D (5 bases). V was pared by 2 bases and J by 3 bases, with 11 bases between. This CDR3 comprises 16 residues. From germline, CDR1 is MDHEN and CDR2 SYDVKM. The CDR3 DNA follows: TGTGCCAGCAGTTTACACCGGGGACTCTATAATTCACCCCTCCACTTT. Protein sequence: CASSLHRGLYNSPLHF.

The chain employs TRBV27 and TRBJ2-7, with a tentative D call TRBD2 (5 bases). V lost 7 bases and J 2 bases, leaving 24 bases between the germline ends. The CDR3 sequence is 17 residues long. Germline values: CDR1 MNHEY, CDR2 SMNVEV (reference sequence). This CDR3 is CASKAATARGPPYEQYF. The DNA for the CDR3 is TGTGCCAGCAAGGCAGCGACTGCGCGCGGGCCTCCCTACGAGCAGTACTTC.

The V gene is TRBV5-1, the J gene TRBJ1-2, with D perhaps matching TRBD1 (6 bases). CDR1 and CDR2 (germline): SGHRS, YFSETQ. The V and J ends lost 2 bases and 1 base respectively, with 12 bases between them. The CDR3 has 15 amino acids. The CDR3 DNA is TGCGCCAGCAGCTTCGGGACACCTGATAACTATGGCTACACCTTC. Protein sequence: CASSFGTPDNYGYTF.

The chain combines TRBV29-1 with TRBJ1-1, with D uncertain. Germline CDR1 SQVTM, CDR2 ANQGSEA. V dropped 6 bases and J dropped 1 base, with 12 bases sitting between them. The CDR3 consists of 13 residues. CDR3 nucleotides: TGCAGCGTAGACGACACCTCGAACACTGAAGCTTTCTTT. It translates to CSVDDTSNTEAFF.

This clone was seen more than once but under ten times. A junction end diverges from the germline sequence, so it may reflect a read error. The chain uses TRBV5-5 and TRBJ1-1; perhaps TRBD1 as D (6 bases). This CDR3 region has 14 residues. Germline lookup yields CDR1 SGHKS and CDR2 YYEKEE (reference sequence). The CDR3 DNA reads TGTGCCAGCAGTTTGGGTTCAGGGGCAGGTGAAGCTTTCTTT. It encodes CASSLGSGAGEAFF.

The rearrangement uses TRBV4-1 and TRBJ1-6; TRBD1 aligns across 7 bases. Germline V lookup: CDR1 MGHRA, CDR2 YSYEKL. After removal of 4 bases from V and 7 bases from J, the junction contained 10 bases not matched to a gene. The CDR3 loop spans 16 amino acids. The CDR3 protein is CASSPPDRRPNSPLHF. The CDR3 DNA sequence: TGCGCCAGCAGCCCACCGGACAGGCGGCCAAATTCACCCCTCCACTTT.

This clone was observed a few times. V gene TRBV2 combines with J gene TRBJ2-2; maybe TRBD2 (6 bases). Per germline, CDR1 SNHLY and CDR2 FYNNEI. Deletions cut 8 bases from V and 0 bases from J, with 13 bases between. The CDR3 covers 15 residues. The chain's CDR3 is CASRVGTPNTGELFF. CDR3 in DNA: TGTGCCAGCCGGGTCGGGACTCCGAACACCGGGGAGCTGTTTTTT.

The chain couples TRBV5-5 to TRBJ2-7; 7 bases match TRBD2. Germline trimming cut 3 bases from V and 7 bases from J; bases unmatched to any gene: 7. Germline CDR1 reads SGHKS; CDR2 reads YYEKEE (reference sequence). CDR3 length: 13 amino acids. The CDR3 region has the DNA TGTGCCAGCAGCTGGGGGGGGGAGGGGGAGCAGTACTTC. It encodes CASSWGGEGEQYF.

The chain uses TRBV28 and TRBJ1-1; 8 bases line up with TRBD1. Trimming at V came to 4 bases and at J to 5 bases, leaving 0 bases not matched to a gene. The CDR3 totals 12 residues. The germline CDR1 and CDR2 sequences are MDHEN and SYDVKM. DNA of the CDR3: TGTGCCAGCAGTTGGACAGGGACTGAAGCTTTCTTT. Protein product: CASSWTGTEAFF.

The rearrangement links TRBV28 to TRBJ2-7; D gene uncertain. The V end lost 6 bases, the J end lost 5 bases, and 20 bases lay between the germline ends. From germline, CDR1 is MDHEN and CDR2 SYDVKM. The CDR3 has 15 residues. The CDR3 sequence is CASRLLGSATHEQYF. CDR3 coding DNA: TGTGCCAGCAGACTCCTCGGGTCGGCGACCCACGAGCAGTACTTC.

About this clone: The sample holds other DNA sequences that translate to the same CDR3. The CDR3: CASSPLSSGTNEQYF. Here the CDR3 DNA reads TGTGCCAGCAGCCCCCTTTCTAGCGGGACCAACGAGCAGTACTTC. This sequence joins TRBV7-9 and TRBJ2-7; 9 bases match TRBD2. Germline-derived CDR1 and CDR2 are SEHNR and FQNEAQ (reference sequence). The CDR3 is 15 amino acids. V lost 5 bases to trimming and J lost 5 bases; unmatched junction nucleotides: 10.

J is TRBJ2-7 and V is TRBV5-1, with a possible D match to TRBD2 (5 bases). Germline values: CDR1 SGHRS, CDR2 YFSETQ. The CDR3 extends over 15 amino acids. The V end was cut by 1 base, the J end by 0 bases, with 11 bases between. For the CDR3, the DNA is TGCGCCAGCAGCTTGTTTAGAGAGGGCTCCTACGAGCAGTACTTC. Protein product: CASSLFREGSYEQYF.

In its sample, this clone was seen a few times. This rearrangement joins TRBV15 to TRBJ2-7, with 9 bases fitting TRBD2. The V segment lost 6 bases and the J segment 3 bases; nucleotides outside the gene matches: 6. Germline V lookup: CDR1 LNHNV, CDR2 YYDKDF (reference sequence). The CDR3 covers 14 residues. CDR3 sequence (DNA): TGTGCCACCAGGGATAGCGGGAGAGTCTACGAGCAGTACTTC. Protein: CATRDSGRVYEQYF.

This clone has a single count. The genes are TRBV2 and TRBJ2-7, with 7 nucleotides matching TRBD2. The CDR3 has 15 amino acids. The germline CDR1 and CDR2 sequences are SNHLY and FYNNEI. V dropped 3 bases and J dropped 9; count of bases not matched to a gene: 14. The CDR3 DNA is TGTGCCAGCAGTGATAGAATGACTAGCTCCGGAGGGCAGTACTTC. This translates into CASSDRMTSSGGQYF.

The CDR3 region is CATRWGTSGREGNIQYF. CDR3 bases: TGCGCCACCCGATGGGGGACTAGCGGGAGGGAGGGGAACATTCAGTACTTC. The chain joins TRBV10-2 to TRBJ2-4; 16 bases agree with TRBD2. The V gene's germline CDR1 is WSHSY and CDR2 SAAADI. The CDR3 contains 17 residues. J lost 7 bases, V lost 10 bases, and 13 bases had no gene match.

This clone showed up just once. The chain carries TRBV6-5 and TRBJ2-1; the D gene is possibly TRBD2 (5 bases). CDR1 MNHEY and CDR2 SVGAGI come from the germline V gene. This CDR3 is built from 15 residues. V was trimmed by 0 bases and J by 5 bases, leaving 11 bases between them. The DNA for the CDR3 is TGTGCCAGCAGTTACTCCCCTACTAGAAACAATGAGCAGTTCTTC. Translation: CASSYSPTRNNEQFF.

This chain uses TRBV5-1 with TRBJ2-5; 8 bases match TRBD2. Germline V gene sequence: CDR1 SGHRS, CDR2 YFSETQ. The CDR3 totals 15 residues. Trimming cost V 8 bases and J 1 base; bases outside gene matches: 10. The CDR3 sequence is CASREAGGVQETQYF. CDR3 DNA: TGCGCCAGTCGGGAGGCGGGGGGCGTCCAAGAGACCCAGTACTTC.

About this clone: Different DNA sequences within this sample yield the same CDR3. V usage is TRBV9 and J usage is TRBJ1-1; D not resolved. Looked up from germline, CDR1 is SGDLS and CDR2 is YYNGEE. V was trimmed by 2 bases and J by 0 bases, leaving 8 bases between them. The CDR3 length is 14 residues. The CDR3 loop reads CASSVGSLNTEAFF. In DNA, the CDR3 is TGTGCCAGCAGCGTGGGGAGCCTGAACACTGAAGCTTTCTTT.

CDR3: CASSRFRVRDTEAFF. CDR3 nucleotide sequence: TGTGCCAGCAGTCGATTCAGGGTAAGGGACACTGAAGCTTTCTTT. The rearrangement links TRBV28 to TRBJ1-1, with D possibly being TRBD1 (5 bases). This CDR3 region has 15 residues. The germline V gene has CDR1 MDHEN and CDR2 SYDVKM. The V gene lost 5 bases and the J gene lost 3 bases, with 16 bases spanning the gap.

The CDR3 loop is CASSLWASTEAFF. The CDR3 nucleotides are TGTGCCAGCAGCTTGTGGGCGAGCACTGAAGCTTTCTTT. This chain uses TRBV5-6 with TRBJ1-1; the D is unclear. The V gene lost 1 base and the J gene lost 4 bases, with 8 bases spanning the gap. The germline gives CDR1 SGHDT, CDR2 YYEEEE. This CDR3 is built from 13 residues. The whole variable domain, remainder taken from reference TRBV5-6 and TRBJ1-1, is DAGVTQSPTHLIKTRGQQVTLRCSPKSGHDTVSWYQQALGQGPQFIFQYYEEEERQRGNFPDRFSGHQFPNYSSELNVNALLLGDSALYLCASSLWASTEAFFGQGTRLTVV.

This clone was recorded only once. CDR3 in amino acids: CASSVGIGGQGGAAYEQYF. DNA for the CDR3: TGTGCCAGCAGCGTAGGGATAGGGGGACAGGGGGGGGCAGCCTACGAGCAGTACTTC. This chain joins TRBV9 and TRBJ2-7; 11 positions match TRBD1. J was trimmed by 2 bases and V by 0 bases; bases with no gene match: 13. The CDR3 runs 19 residues. The germline V gene encodes CDR1 SGDLS and CDR2 YYNGEE.

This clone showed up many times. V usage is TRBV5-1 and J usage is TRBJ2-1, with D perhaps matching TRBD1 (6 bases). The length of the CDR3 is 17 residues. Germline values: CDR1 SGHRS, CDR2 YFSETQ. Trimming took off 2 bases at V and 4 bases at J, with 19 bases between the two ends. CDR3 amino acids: CASSFMGARGVYNEQFF. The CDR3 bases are TGCGCCAGCAGCTTTATGGGGGCTCGAGGGGTTTACAATGAGCAGTTCTTC.

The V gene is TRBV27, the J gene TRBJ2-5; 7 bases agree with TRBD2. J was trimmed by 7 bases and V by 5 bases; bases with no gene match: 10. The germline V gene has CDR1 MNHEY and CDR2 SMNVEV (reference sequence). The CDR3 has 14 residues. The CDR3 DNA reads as TGTGCCAGCAGTACCCGACTAGCTGCTGGGACCCAGTACTTC. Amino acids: CASSTRLAAGTQYF.

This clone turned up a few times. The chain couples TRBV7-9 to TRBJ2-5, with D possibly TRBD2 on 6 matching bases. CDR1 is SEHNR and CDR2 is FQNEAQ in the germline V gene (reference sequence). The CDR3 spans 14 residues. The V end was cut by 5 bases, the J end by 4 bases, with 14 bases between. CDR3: CASSTSYGGETQYF. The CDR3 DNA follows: TGTGCCAGCAGCACTAGCTATGGTGGAGAGACCCAGTACTTC.

CDR3 sequence (DNA): TGTGCCAGCAGTACCTCCGGGACAGGGCATGGCTACACCTTC. Amino acids: CASSTSGTGHGYTF. The gene calls are TRBV27 and TRBJ1-2; 9 nucleotides line up with TRBD1. The CDR3 consists of 14 residues. Per germline, CDR1 MNHEY and CDR2 SMNVEV (reference sequence). The junction had 7 bases not matched to a gene; V was cut back by 5 bases and J by 6 bases.